The 22 T cell receptor beta chains in this list originate from one sample, sequenced in a study of T cells in tumors after PD-1 blockade. Here immunoSEQ multiplex PCR was the method, and the copy in TCRdb shows in-frame clones only, minus some. The data hold 15,000 or so clones, with approximately 80% observed a single time. Sample: PBMCs, taken after anti-PD-1 treatment. All receptors derive from a human donor with basal cell carcinoma.

This clone was detected only once. The chain employs TRBV5-4 and TRBJ2-3, with 12 bases that match TRBD1. Germline CDR1 SGHNT, CDR2 YYREEE (reference sequence). This CDR3 comprises 15 residues. The V segment lost 5 bases and the J segment 4 bases; nucleotides outside the gene matches: 5. DNA for the CDR3: TGTGCCAGCAGTCCCGGGACAGGGGGCTCAGATACGCAGTATTTT. Its translation is CASSPGTGGSDTQYF.

The chain recombines TRBV7-2 with TRBJ1-6; D unresolved. The CDR3 extends over 15 amino acids. With 1 base removed from V and 7 bases from J, the gap between germline ends came to 11 bases. Per germline, CDR1 SGHTA and CDR2 FQGNSA. CDR3 sequence reads: CASSLVARGNSPLHF. As DNA, the CDR3 is TGTGCCAGCAGCTTAGTGGCACGGGGAAATTCACCCCTCCACTTT.

The V call is TRBV28, the J call TRBJ1-4, with 7 bases identical to TRBD1. This CDR3 has 14 residues. After removal of 6 bases from V and 3 bases from J, the junction contained 4 bases not matched to a gene. From germline, CDR1 is MDHEN and CDR2 SYDVKM. CDR3 residues: CASSLQGPNEKLFF. The CDR3 region has the DNA TGTGCCAGCAGCCTACAGGGGCCTAATGAAAAACTGTTTTTT.

The V gene is TRBV9, the J gene TRBJ2-1; TRBD2 aligns across 9 bases. The CDR3 covers 15 residues. The germline V gene encodes CDR1 SGDLS and CDR2 YYNGEE. V was pared by 3 bases and J by 4 bases, with 5 bases of the junction left unmatched. CDR3 in amino acids: CASSGGGGAYNEQFF. The CDR3 DNA is TGTGCCAGCAGCGGAGGCGGGGGGGCTTACAATGAGCAGTTCTTC.

The J gene is TRBJ2-1, the V gene TRBV5-1; 11 positions agree with TRBD2. The CDR3 has 17 amino acids. V was pared by 4 bases and J by 10 bases, with 16 bases of the junction left unmatched. Germline CDR1 reads SGHRS; CDR2 reads YFSETQ. CDR3 nucleotide sequence: TGCGCCAGCAGCCACCTCACTAGCGGGAGATATTCGGGAGAGCAGTTCTTC. Translation gives CASSHLTSGRYSGEQFF.

This rearrangement joins TRBV5-1 to TRBJ2-3, with TRBD1 identical over 9 bases. This CDR3 comprises 16 residues. Germline V gives CDR1 SGHRS, CDR2 YFSETQ. V shed 4 bases, J shed 3 bases, and the junction held 9 bases outside the gene matches. The CDR3 DNA follows: TGCGCCAGCAGCGTGGGACAGGGTTTGGGAACAGATACGCAGTATTTT. Its protein is CASSVGQGLGTDTQYF.

V is TRBV5-1 and J is TRBJ2-3, with 7 bases fitting TRBD2. The germline V gene encodes CDR1 SGHRS and CDR2 YFSETQ. Trimming removed 3 bases from V and 5 bases from J; junction bases left unmatched: 9. This CDR3 region has 15 residues. DNA for the CDR3: TGCGCCAGCAGCTCTGGACTAGTCATGAAAGATACGCAGTATTTT. Translating gives CASSSGLVMKDTQYF.

This clone came up once. The chain recombines TRBV5-1 with TRBJ1-1; weak D call: TRBD1 (5 bases). CDR3 size: 13 residues. Germline assignment: CDR1 SGHRS and CDR2 YFSETQ. Trimming took 4 bases from V and 5 from J, leaving 12 bases between them. CDR3 in DNA: TGCGCCAGCAGCCTTACAGGTCTAACTGAAGCTTTCTTT. It is translated as CASSLTGLTEAFF.

In its sample, this clone was seen a few times. This chain connects TRBV6-4 to TRBJ2-3; 9 bases fit TRBD1. J was trimmed by 3 bases and V by 3 bases; bases with no gene match: 10. CDR1 and CDR2 (germline): MRHNA, SNTAGT. This CDR3 has 17 residues. This CDR3 reads CASSERPGQGGTDTQYF. The CDR3, as DNA: TGTGCCAGCAGTGAGAGGCCGGGACAGGGCGGGACAGATACGCAGTATTTT.

The chain carries TRBV7-6 and TRBJ1-1; 9 bases line up with TRBD1. Germline V gene lookup returns CDR1 SGHVS and CDR2 FNYEAQ. With 1 base clipped from V and 2 bases from J, the junction kept 8 bases outside the gene matches. The CDR3 runs to 17 residues. This chain's CDR3 is CASSLEIQGAPNTEAFF. Here the CDR3 DNA reads TGTGCCAGCAGCTTAGAGATACAGGGGGCCCCCAACACTGAAGCTTTCTTT.

This clone is a singleton in its sample. The chain links TRBV5-1 to TRBJ2-3; tentatively, D is TRBD2 (6 bases). Per the germline V gene, CDR1 is SGHRS and CDR2 is YFSETQ. This CDR3 contains 16 residues. Trimming took 0 bases from V and 0 from J, leaving 11 bases between them. CDR3 protein: CASSLEASASTDTQYF. In DNA, the CDR3 is TGCGCCAGCAGCTTGGAAGCTAGCGCTAGCACAGATACGCAGTATTTT. Complete variable domain (other parts from reference TRBV5-1 and TRBJ2-3): KAGVTQTPRYLIKTRGQQVTLSCSPISGHRSVSWYQQTPGQGLQFLFEYFSETQRNKGNFPGRFSGRQFSNSRSEMNVSTLELGDSALYLCASSLEASASTDTQYFGPGTRLTVL.

This clone came up a few times. The sample contains more than one DNA sequence encoding this CDR3. V gene TRBV2 combines with J gene TRBJ2-1; 8 bases map to TRBD2. This CDR3 is built from 19 residues. CDR1 and CDR2 (germline): SNHLY, FYNNEI. J lost 0 bases, V lost 11 bases, and 21 bases had no gene match. In nucleotides, the CDR3 is TGTGCCCGCTGTTACGGGGGGGCGGGGGTGGGGAGCTCCTACAATGAGCAGTTCTTC. Translated: CARCYGGAGVGSSYNEQFF.

In this sample, this clone turned up once. V and J are TRBV7-9 and TRBJ2-3, with D possibly matching TRBD1 (6 bases). Germline V gene sequence: CDR1 SEHNR, CDR2 FQNEAQ (reference sequence). Trimming removed 6 bases at V and 3 bases at J, with 13 bases between. There are 14 residues in the CDR3. Written as DNA, the CDR3 is TGTGCCAGCAGACAATACAGGGAGACAGATACGCAGTATTTT. It is translated as CASRQYRETDTQYF. The variable domain in full, with the rest retrieved from reference TRBV7-9 and TRBJ2-3, is DTGVSQNPRHKITKRGQNVTFRCDPISEHNRLYWYRQTLGQGPEFLTYFQNEAQLEKSRLLSDRFSAERPKGSFSTLEIQRTEQGDSAMYLCASRQYRETDTQYFGPGTRLTVL.

The chain uses TRBV6-4 and TRBJ2-3; D is undetermined. This CDR3 is built from 14 residues. CDR1 is MRHNA and CDR2 is SNTAGT in the germline V gene. V gave up 2 bases and J gave up 0 bases, with 6 bases separating them. CDR3 amino acids: CASSDRGSTDTQYF. The CDR3 DNA reads as TGTGCCAGCAGTGACCGCGGTAGCACAGATACGCAGTATTTT.

The rearrangement uses TRBV2 and TRBJ2-3; D may match TRBD1 or TRBD2 (5 bases each). The CDR3 contains 16 residues. V shed 4 bases and J shed 2 bases, with 16 bases lying between them. Germline V gene lookup returns CDR1 SNHLY and CDR2 FYNNEI. The CDR3: CASSGGTKILTDTQYF. In DNA, the CDR3 is TGTGCCAGCAGTGGGGGGACCAAAATCCTCACAGATACGCAGTATTTT.

This chain joins TRBV3-1 (or the pseudogene TRBV3-2) and TRBJ2-1; no definite D call. Germline assignment: CDR1 LGHDT and CDR2 YNNKEL (reference sequence). Trimming cost V 6 bases and J 4 bases, with 4 bases left between them. There are 11 residues in the CDR3. CDR3: CASRVYNEQFF. DNA of the CDR3: TGTGCCAGCAGGGTATACAATGAGCAGTTCTTC.

The rearrangement uses TRBV24-1 and TRBJ2-1; 10 bases are a match to TRBD2. Per germline, CDR1 KGHDR and CDR2 SFDVKD. The CDR3 runs to 14 residues. V gave up 6 bases and J gave up 7 bases; unmatched junction bases: 5. The CDR3 loop is CATSRSGGGNEQFF. The DNA of the CDR3 is TGTGCCACCAGTCGGAGCGGGGGGGGGAATGAGCAGTTCTTC.

The chain links TRBV2 to TRBJ2-1; 7 positions agree with TRBD1. CDR1 SNHLY and CDR2 FYNNEI come from the germline V gene. Trimming at V came to 7 bases and at J to 10 bases, leaving 10 bases not matched to a gene. The CDR3 contains 13 residues. CDR3 bases: TGTGCCAGCACTAAAAGAACAGGGGACGAGCAGTTCTTC. Amino acids: CASTKRTGDEQFF.

In DNA form, the CDR3 reads TGTGCCAGCAGCCACGGGGGGACCACAGATACGCAGTATTTT. Translating gives CASSHGGTTDTQYF. The chain links TRBV7-9 to TRBJ2-3; 7 nucleotides match TRBD2. This CDR3 region has 14 residues. Germline CDR1 SEHNR, CDR2 FQNEAQ (reference sequence). V shed 5 bases and J 2 bases; nucleotides not matched to a gene: 4.

This chain joins TRBV27 and TRBJ2-2; 11 nucleotides agree with TRBD2. There are 16 residues in the CDR3. Trimming removed 5 bases from V and 7 bases from J; junction bases left unmatched: 9. The germline gives CDR1 MNHEY, CDR2 SMNVEV (reference sequence). In DNA form, the CDR3 reads TGTGCCAGCAGTCGGAGACTAGCGGGACAGGGCGGGGAGCTGTTTTTT. Encoded protein: CASSRRLAGQGGELFF.

The chain links TRBV7-2 to TRBJ2-1; no clear D gene. Germline CDR1 SGHTA, CDR2 FQGNSA. This CDR3 is built from 14 residues. Trimming took off 1 base at V and 8 bases at J, with 12 bases between the two ends. Here the CDR3 reads CASSLERASDEQFF. For the CDR3, the DNA is TGTGCCAGCAGCTTAGAACGGGCCTCCGATGAGCAGTTCTTC.

This sequence joins TRBV5-6 and TRBJ1-2, with D perhaps matching TRBD1 (5 bases). The length of the CDR3 is 14 residues. CDR1 and CDR2 (germline): SGHDT, YYEEEE. Trimming pared 0 bases from V and 2 bases from J, leaving 8 bases between. The CDR3 spells CASSLGDRNYGYTF. CDR3 coding DNA: TGTGCCAGCAGCTTGGGGGACCGGAACTATGGCTACACCTTC.